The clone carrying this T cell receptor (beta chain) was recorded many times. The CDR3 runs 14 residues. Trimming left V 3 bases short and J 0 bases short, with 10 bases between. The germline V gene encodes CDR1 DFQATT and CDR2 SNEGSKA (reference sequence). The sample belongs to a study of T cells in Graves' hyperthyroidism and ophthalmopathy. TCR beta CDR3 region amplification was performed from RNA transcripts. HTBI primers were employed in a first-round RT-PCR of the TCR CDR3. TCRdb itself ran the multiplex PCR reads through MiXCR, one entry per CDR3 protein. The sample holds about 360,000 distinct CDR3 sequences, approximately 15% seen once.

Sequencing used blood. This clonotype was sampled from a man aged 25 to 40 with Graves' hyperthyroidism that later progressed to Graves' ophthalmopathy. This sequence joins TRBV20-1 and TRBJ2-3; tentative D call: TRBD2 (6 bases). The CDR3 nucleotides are TGCAGTGCTAGCTGGGGGGTTAGCACAGATACGCAGTATTTT. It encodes CSASWGVSTDTQYF.